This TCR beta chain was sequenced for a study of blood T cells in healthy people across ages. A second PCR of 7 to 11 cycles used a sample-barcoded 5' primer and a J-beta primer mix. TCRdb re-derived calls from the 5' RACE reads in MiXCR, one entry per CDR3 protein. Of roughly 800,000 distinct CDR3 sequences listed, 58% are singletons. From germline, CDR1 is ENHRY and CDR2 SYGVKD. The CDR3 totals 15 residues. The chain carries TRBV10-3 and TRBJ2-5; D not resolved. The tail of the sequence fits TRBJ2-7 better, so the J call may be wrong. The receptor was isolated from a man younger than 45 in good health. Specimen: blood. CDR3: CAISNPKGSSYEQYF. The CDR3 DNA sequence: TGTGCCATCAGTAATCCCAAGGGTAGTTCTTACGAGCAGTACTTC.